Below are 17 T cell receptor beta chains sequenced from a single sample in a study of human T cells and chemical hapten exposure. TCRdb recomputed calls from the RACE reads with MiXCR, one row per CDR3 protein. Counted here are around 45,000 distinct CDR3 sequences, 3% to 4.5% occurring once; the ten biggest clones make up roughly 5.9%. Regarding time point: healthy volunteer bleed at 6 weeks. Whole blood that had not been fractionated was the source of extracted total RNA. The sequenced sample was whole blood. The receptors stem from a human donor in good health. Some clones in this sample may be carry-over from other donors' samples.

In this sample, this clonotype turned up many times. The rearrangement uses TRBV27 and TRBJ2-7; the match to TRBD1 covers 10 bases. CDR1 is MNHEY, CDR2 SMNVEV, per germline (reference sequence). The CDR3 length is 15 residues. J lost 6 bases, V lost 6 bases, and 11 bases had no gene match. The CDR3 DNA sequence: TGTGCCAGCAGCACTACGGGACAGGGGAGGGGCGAGCAGTACTTC. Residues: CASSTTGQGRGEQYF.

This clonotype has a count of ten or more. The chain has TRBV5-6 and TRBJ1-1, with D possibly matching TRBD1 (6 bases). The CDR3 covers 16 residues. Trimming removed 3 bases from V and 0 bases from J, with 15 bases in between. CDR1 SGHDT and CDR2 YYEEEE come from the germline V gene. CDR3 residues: CASSWGHIPLNTEAFF. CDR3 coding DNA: TGTGCCAGCAGCTGGGGACACATACCTCTGAACACTGAAGCTTTCTTT. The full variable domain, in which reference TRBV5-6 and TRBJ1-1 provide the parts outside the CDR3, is DAGVTQSPTHLIKTRGQQVTLRCSPKSGHDTVSWYQQALGQGPQFIFQYYEEEERQRGNFPDRFSGHQFPNYSSELNVNALLLGDSALYLCASSWGHIPLNTEAFFGQGTRLTVV.

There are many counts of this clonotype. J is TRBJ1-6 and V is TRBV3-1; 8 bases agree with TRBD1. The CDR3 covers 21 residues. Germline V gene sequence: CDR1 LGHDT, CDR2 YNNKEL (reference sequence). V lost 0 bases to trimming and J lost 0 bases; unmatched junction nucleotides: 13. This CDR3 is CASSQDGFRGRMSSYNSPLHF. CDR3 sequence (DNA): TGTGCCAGCAGCCAAGATGGCTTCAGGGGGCGGATGAGCTCCTATAATTCACCCCTCCACTTT.

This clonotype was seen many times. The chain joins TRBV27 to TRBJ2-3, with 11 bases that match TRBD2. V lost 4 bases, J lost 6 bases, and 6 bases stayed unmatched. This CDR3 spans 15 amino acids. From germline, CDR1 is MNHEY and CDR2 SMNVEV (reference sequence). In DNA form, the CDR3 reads TGTGCCAGCAGTTCCCGACTAGCGGGAAGCGATACGCAGTATTTT. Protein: CASSSRLAGSDTQYF.

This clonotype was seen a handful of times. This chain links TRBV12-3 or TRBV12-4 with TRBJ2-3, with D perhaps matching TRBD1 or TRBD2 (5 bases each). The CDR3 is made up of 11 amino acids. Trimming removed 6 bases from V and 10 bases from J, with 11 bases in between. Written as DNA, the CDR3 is TGTGCCAGCAGGCAGGGAGTTGCGCAGTATTTT. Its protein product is CASRQGVAQYF.

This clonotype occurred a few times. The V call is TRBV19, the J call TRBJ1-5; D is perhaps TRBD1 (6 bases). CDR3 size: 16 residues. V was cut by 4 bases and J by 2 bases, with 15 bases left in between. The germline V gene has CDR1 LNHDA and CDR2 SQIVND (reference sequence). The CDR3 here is CASSTTVTGRNQPQHF. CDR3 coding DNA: TGTGCCAGTAGTACCACCGTGACAGGACGCAATCAGCCCCAGCATTTT.

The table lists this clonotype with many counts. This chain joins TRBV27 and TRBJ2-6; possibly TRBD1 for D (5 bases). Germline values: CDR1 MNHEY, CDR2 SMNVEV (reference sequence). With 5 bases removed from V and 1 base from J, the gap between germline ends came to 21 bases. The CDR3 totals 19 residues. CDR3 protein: CASSLRGAGLASGANVLTF. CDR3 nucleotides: TGTGCCAGCAGTCTCCGTGGGGCAGGGCTCGCTTCTGGGGCCAACGTCCTGACTTTC.

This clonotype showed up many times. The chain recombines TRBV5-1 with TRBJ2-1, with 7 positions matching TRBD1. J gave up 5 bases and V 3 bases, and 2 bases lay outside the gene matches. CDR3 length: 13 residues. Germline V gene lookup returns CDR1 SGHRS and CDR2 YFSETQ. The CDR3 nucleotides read TGCGCCAGCAGCTCACAGGGGAACAATGAGCAGTTCTTC. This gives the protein CASSSQGNNEQFF.

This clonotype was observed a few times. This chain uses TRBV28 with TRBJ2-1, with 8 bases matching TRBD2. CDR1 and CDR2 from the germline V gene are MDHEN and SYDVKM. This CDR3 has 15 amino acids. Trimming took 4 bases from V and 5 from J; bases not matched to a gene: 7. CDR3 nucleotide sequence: TGTGCCAGCAGTTCAGGAGGACTAGCCGACAATGAGCAGTTCTTC. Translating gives CASSSGGLADNEQFF.

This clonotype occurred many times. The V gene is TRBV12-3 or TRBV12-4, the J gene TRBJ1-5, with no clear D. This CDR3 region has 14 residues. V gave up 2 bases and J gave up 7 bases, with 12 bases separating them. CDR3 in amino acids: CASSLSLEGQPQHF. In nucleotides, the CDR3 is TGTGCCAGCAGTTTATCCCTTGAGGGCCAGCCCCAGCATTTT.

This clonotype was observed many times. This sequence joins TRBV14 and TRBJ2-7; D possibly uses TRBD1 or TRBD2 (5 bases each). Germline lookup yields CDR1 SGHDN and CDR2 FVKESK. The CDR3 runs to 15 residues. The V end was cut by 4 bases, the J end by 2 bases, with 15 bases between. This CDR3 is CASSRLQVSAYEQYF. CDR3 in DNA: TGTGCCAGCAGCCGACTACAGGTTTCGGCCTACGAGCAGTACTTC.

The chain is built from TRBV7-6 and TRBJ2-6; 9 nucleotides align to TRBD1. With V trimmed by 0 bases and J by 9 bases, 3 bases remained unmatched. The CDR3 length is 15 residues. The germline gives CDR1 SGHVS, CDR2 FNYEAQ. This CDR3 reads CASSLAGQGYNVLTF. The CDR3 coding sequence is TGTGCCAGCAGCTTAGCAGGACAGGGGTACAACGTCCTGACTTTC.

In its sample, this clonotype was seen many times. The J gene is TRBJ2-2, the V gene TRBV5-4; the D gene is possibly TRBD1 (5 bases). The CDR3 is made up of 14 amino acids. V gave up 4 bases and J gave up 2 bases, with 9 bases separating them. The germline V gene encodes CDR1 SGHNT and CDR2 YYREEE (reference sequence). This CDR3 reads CASSIQVNTGELFF. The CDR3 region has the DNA TGTGCCAGCAGCATACAGGTTAACACCGGGGAGCTGTTTTTT.

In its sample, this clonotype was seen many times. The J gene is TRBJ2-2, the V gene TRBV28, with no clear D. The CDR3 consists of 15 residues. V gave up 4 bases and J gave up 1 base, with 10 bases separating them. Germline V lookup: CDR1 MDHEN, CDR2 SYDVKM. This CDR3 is CASSSSIGNTGELFF. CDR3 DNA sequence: TGTGCCAGCAGTTCTAGTATAGGGAACACCGGGGAGCTGTTTTTT.

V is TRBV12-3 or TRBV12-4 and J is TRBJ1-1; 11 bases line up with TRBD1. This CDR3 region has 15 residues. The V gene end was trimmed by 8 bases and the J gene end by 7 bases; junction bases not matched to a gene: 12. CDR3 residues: CASGWTGGDTNEAFF. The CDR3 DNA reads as TGTGCCAGCGGGTGGACAGGGGGCGATACAAATGAAGCTTTCTTT.

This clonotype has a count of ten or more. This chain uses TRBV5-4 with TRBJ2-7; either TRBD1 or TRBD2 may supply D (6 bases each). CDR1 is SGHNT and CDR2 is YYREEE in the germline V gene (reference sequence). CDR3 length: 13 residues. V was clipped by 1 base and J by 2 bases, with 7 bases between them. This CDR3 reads CASSLRGAYEQYF. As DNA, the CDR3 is TGTGCCAGCAGCTTGAGGGGGGCCTACGAGCAGTACTTC.

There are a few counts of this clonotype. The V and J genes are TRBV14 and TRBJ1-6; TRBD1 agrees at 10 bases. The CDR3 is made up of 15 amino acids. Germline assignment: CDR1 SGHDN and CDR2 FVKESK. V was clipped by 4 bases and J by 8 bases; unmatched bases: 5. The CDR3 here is CASSLFGQGDSPLHF. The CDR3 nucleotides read TGTGCCAGCAGCCTATTCGGACAGGGGGATTCACCCCTCCACTTT.